The rows below give T cell receptor beta chains drawn from one sample of a study of blood T cell repertoires in COVID-19. Method: immunoSEQ multiplex PCR; TCRdb's copy keeps in-frame clones and lacks some. The sample has around 380,000 clones, 87% seen once. Material: PBMCs or T cells enriched from blood (not recorded which). These receptors were obtained from a man aged 25-40 years who had recovered from COVID-19. Both conserved end residues are part of each CDR3. The D gene is left open where the match is weak. Expanded clones get a size class; other rows say once, few or many, or leave the size out.

>.|.|TRBJ1-1|TRBV18
TGTGCCAGCTCATCCCAGGGAATAAGCACTGAAGCTTTCTTT
CASSSQGISTEAFF
>.|TRBD2|TRBJ2-2|TRBV10-3
TGTGCCATCAGTGAGTCGGGCGGGGGGAACACCGGGGAGCTGTTTTTT
CAISESGGGNTGELFF
>.|.|TRBJ1-6|TRBV5-1
TGCGCCAGCAGTCATTGGGGGGGGCCGGACAGCTATTCACCCCTCCACTTT
CASSHWGGPDSYSPLHF
>.|.|TRBJ1-4|TRBV11-2
TGTGCCAGCAGCTTGGGCAGGGAAAAACTGTTTTTT
CASSLGREKLFF
>.|.|TRBJ2-1|TRBV1
TGCACCAGCAGCCAAGAAGAGGAGACCCTCCCGTGTAATGAGCAGTTCTTC
CTSSQEEETLPCNEQFF
>.|.|TRBJ1-1|TRBV7-9
TGTGCCAGCAGCTTCACTCTAAAGGGTACGGGGGCTGAAGCTTTCTTT
CASSFTLKGTGAEAFF
>.|TRBD1|TRBJ2-2|TRBV3-1/TRBV3-2
TGTGCCAGCAGCCAAGCGATGGACAGGGTGACCGGGGAGCTGTTTTTT
CASSQAMDRVTGELFF
>.|TRBD1|TRBJ1-5|TRBV27
TGTGCCAGCAGTTTATCTGGACAGGGGCCTAGCAGCAATCAGCCCCAGCATTTT
CASSLSGQGPSSNQPQHF
>.|TRBD1|TRBJ1-2|TRBV11-1
TGTGCCAGCAGCTCCGGGACAGACTATGGCTACACCTTC
CASSSGTDYGYTF
>.|TRBD2|TRBJ2-3|TRBV7-2
TGTGCCAGCAGCGTAGCGGGGGGAGATACGCAGTATTTT
CASSVAGGDTQYF
>.|.|TRBJ2-6|TRBV11-2
TGTGCCGGGGTCCGGGGACACCTTTCTGGGGCCAACGTCCTGACTTTC
CAGVRGHLSGANVLTF
>once|.|TRBJ2-7|TRBV2
TGTGCCAGCACTCCTAGGGGGACCTACACCTACGAGCAGTACTTC
CASTPRGTYTYEQYF
>once|.|TRBJ1-6|TRBV12-5
TGTGCTAGTGGTTTGCTCGGGATTCACCCGGTCCACTTT
CASGLLGIHPVHF
>.|.|TRBJ1-5|TRBV29-1
TGCAGCGTTACCCTCAGTGTGGGCAATCAGCCCCAGCATTTT
CSVTLSVGNQPQHF
>.|.|TRBJ2-1|TRBV18
TGTGCCAGCTCGCCAAACCTCGGGGATGAGCAGTTCTTC
CASSPNLGDEQFF
>.|.|TRBJ1-2|TRBV6-5
TGTGCCAGCAGCGCCACGGGGGTCTATGGCTACACCTTC
CASSATGVYGYTF
>.|TRBD1|TRBJ2-5|TRBV2
TGTGCCAGCCGATCGACAGGGTTGGCCCAAGAGACCCAGTACTTC
CASRSTGLAQETQYF
>.|TRBD1|TRBJ1-2|TRBV28
TGTGCCAGCACCGAGACAGGGGGTGGCTATGGCTACACCTTC
CASTETGGGYGYTF
>.|.|TRBJ1-6|TRBV3-1/TRBV3-2
TGTGCCAGCAGCCATCTAACAGCCACAGAACTCCACTTT
CASSHLTATELHF
>.|.|TRBJ1-2|TRBV19
TGTGCCAGTAGTATCCTCCGGGGAGGGAACTATGGCTACACCTTC
CASSILRGGNYGYTF
>once|.|TRBJ1-1|TRBV27
TGTGCCAGCAGTCAGACGCGACACTCGAACACTGAAGCTTTCTTT
CASSQTRHSNTEAFF
>.|.|TRBJ1-2|TRBV12-3/TRBV12-4
TGTGCCAGCAGTCCAGGGTCCTATGGCTACACCTTC
CASSPGSYGYTF
>.|.|TRBJ1-5|TRBV29-1
TGCAGCGTCGCGACGGGGAGCAATCAGCCCCAGCATTTT
CSVATGSNQPQHF
>.|TRBD2|TRBJ2-2|TRBV6-5
TGTGCCAGCACCCCGGGGGGAGTGGGCACCGGGGAGCTGTTTTTT
CASTPGGVGTGELFF
>.|.|TRBJ1-6|TRBV18
TGTGCCAGCTCAGTGGAGGGTTCGAATAATTCACCCCTCCACTTT
CASSVEGSNNSPLHF
>.|TRBD2|TRBJ2-1|TRBV3-1/TRBV3-2
TGTGCCAGCAGCCATCGCGGGGGGGCGGCCAATGAGCAGTTCTTC
CASSHRGGAANEQFF
>.|.|TRBJ1-1|TRBV6-2/TRBV6-3
TGTGCCAGCAGTTACCGGTCATACACTGAAGCTTTCTTT
CASSYRSYTEAFF
>.|.|TRBJ1-1|TRBV12-3/TRBV12-4
TGTGCCAGCAGTACGAGCAGGGGTGGTAGGGCTTTCTTT
CASSTSRGGRAFF
>once|TRBD1|TRBJ2-1|TRBV3-1/TRBV3-2
TGTGCCAGCAGCCGCGTCGGGGGGACAGGGGTTTACAATGAGCAGTTCTTC
CASSRVGGTGVYNEQFF
>.|.|TRBJ1-1|TRBV28
TGTGCCAGCAGTCCGACCAAGGGGGTTGACGAAGAAGCTTTCTTT
CASSPTKGVDEEAFF
>.|TRBD1|TRBJ1-5|TRBV5-8
TGTGCCAGCAGGGCAGGGGGTGGCAATCAGCCCCAGCATTTT
CASRAGGGNQPQHF
>.|.|TRBJ2-7|TRBV6-6
TGTGCCAGCAGCCGGGACACTGTGACCTACGAGCAGTACTTC
CASSRDTVTYEQYF
>.|.|TRBJ1-2|TRBV14
TGTGCCAGCAGCCAACAGGTTAACTATGGCTACACCTTC
CASSQQVNYGYTF
>.|.|TRBJ2-7|TRBV14
TGTGCCAGCAGCCTTCAGGTTACAGGAGAGCAGTACTTC
CASSLQVTGEQYF
>.|.|TRBJ2-2|TRBV15
TGTGCCACCAGCAGAGGGGGGGTCACCGGGGAGCTGTTTTTT
CATSRGGVTGELFF
>.|.|TRBJ2-7|TRBV2
TGTGCCAGCAGTGCAGATTCCTACGAGCAGTACTTC
CASSADSYEQYF
>.|.|TRBJ2-1|TRBV10-1
TGCGCCAGCAGTGGGGGAGGGGCAGGGGCGTCGAATGAGCAGTTCTTC
CASSGGGAGASNEQFF
>.|.|TRBJ2-1|TRBV6-5
TGTGCCAGCAGTCGTTACAATGAGCAGTTCTTC
CASSRYNEQFF
>.|.|TRBJ1-1|TRBV25-1
TGTGCCAGCAGTGATGAGATACTTGAAGCTTTCTTT
CASSDEILEAFF
>.|.|TRBJ1-1|TRBV7-9
TGTGCCAGCAGACCGCCCGGGGTCGACACTGAAGCTTTCTTT
CASRPPGVDTEAFF